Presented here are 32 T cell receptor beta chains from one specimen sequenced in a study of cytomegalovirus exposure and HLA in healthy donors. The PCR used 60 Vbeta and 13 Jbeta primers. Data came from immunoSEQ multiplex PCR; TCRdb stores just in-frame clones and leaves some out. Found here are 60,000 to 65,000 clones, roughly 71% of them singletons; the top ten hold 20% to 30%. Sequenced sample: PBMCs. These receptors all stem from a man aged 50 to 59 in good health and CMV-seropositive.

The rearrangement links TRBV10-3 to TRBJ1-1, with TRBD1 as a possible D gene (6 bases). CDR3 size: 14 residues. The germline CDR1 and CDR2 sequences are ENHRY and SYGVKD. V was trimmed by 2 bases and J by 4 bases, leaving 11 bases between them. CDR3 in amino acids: CAISEAHRVTEAFF. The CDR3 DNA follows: TGTGCCATCAGTGAGGCCCACAGGGTCACTGAAGCTTTCTTT.

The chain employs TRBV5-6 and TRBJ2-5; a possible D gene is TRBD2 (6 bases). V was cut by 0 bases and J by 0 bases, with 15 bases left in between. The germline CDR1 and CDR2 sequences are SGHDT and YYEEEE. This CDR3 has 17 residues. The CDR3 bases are TGTGCCAGCAGCTTGGCAGCAGGAGGGGTTCACCAAGAGACCCAGTACTTC. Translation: CASSLAAGGVHQETQYF.

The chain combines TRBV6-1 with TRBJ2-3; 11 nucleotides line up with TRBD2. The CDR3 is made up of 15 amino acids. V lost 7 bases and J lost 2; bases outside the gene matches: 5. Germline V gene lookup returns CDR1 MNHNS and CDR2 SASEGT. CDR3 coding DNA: TGTGCCAGCAACCTAGCGGGGGGCAACACAGATACGCAGTATTTT. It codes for CASNLAGGNTDTQYF.

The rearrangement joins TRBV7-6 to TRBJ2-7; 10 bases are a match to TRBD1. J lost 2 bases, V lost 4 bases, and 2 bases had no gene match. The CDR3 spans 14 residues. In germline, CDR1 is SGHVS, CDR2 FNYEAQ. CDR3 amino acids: CASSSGQGAYEQYF. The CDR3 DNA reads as TGTGCCAGCAGCTCTGGACAGGGGGCCTACGAGCAGTACTTC.

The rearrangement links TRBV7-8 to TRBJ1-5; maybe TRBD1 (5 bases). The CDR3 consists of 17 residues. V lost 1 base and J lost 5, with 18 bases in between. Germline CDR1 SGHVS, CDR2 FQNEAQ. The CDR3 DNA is TGTGCCAGCAGCTTAGGAACAGGTTTCTTCGCCTATCAGCCCCAGCATTTT. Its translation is CASSLGTGFFAYQPQHF.

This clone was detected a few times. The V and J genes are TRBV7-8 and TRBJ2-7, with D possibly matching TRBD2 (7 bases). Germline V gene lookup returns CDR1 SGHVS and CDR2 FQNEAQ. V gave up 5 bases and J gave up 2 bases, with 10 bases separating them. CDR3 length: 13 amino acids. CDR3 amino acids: CASSLGGPYEQYF. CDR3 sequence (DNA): TGTGCCAGCAGCCTGGGGGGGCCCTACGAGCAGTACTTC. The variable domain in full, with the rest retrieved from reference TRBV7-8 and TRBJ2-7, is GAGVSQSPRYKVAKRGQDVALRCDPISGHVSLFWYQQALGQGPEFLTYFQNEAQLDKSGLPSDRFFAERPEGSVSTLKIQRTQQEDSAVYLCASSLGGPYEQYFGPGTRLTVT.

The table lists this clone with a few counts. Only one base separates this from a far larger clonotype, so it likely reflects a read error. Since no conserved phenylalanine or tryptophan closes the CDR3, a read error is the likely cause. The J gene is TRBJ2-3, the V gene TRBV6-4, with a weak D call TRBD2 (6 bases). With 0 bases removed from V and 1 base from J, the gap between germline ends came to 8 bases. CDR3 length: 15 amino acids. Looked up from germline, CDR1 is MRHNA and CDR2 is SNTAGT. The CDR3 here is CASSDSGGGTDTQYV. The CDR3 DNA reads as TGTGCCAGCAGTGACTCGGGCGGGGGCACAGATACGCAGTATGTT.

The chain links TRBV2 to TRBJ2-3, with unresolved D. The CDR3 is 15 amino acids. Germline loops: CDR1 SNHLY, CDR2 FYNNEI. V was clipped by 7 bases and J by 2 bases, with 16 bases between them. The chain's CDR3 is CASTSARYTTDTQYF. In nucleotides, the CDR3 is TGTGCCAGCACCTCCGCTAGGTACACCACAGATACGCAGTATTTT. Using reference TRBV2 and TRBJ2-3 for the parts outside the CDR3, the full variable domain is EPEVTQTPSHQVTQMGQEVILRCVPISNHLYFYWYRQILGQKVEFLVSFYNNEISEKSEIFDDQFSVERPDGSNFTLKIRSTKLEDSAMYFCASTSARYTTDTQYFGPGTRLTVL.

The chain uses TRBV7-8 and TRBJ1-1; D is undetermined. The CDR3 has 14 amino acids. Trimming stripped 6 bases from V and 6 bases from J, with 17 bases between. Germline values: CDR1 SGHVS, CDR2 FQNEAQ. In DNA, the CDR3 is TGTGCCAGCAGGAAGGCTCAGGAACTCGCTGAAGCTTTCTTT. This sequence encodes CASRKAQELAEAFF.

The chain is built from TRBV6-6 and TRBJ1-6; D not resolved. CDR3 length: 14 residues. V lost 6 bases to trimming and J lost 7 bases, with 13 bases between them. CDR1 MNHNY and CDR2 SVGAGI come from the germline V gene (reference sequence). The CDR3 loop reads CASRERSDNSPLHF. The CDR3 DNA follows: TGTGCCAGCAGAGAACGGAGTGACAATTCACCCCTCCACTTT.

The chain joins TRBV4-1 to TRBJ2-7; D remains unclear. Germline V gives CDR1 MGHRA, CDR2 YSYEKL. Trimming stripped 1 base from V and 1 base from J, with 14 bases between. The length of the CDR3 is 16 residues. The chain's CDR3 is CASSQGPGLPSYEQYF. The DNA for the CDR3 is TGCGCCAGCAGCCAAGGCCCGGGTCTTCCTTCCTACGAGCAGTACTTC.

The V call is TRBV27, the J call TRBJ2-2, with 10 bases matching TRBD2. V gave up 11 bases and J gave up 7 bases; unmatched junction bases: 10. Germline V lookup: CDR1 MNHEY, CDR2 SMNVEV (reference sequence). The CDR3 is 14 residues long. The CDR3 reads CASGAAGGLGELFF. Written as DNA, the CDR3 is TGTGCCTCGGGCGCAGCGGGGGGGCTCGGGGAGCTGTTTTTT.

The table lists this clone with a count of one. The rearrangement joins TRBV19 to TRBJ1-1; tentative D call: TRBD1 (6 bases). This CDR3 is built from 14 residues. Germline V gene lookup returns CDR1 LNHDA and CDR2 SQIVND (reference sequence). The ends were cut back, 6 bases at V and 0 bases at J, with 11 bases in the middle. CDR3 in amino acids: CASRSTGLNTEAFF. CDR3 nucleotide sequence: TGTGCCAGTAGGTCAACAGGGTTGAACACTGAAGCTTTCTTT.

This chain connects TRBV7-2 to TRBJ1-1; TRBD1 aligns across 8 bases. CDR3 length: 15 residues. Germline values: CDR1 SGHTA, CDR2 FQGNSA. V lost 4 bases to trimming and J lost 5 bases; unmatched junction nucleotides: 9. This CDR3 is CASSSNPGGSTEAFF. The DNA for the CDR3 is TGTGCCAGCAGCTCCAATCCAGGGGGCAGTACTGAAGCTTTCTTT.

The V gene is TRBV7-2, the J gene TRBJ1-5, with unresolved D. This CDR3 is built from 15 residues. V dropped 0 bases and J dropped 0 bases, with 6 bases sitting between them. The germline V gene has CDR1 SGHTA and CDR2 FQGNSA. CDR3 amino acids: CASSLASHSNQPQHF. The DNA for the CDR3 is TGTGCCAGCAGCTTAGCGAGTCATAGCAATCAGCCCCAGCATTTT.

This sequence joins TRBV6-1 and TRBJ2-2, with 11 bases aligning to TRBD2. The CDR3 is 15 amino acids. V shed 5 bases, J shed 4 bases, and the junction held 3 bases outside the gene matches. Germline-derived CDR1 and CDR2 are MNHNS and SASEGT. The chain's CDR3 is CASSTSGGITGELFF. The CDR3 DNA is TGTGCCAGCAGTACTAGCGGGGGCATCACCGGGGAGCTGTTTTTT.

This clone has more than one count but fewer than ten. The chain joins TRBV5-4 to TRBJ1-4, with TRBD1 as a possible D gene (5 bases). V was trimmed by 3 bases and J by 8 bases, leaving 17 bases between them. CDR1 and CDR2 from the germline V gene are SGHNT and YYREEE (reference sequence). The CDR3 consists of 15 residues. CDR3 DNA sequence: TGTGCCAGCAGCTCGGGGGGAGACGTCCAAGAAAAACTGTTTTTT. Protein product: CASSSGGDVQEKLFF.

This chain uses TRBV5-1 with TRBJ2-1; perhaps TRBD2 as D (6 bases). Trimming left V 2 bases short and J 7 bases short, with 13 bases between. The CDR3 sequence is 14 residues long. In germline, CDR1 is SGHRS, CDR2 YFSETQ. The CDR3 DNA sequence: TGCGCCAGCAGCTTTAAGGGAGGTCTTAATGAGCAGTTCTTC. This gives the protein CASSFKGGLNEQFF.

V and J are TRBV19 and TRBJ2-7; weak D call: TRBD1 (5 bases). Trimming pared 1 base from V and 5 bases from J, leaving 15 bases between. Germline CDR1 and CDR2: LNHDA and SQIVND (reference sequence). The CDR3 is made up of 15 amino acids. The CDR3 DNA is TGTGCCAGTAGTATAGCCCTTCTGGGGCAGAACGAGCAGTACTTC. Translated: CASSIALLGQNEQYF. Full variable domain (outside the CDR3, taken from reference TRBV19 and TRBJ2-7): DGGITQSPKYLFRKEGQNVTLSCEQNLNHDAMYWYRQDPGQGLRLIYYSQIVNDFQKGDIAEGYSVSREKKESFPLTVTSAQKNPTAFYLCASSIALLGQNEQYFGPGTRLTVT.

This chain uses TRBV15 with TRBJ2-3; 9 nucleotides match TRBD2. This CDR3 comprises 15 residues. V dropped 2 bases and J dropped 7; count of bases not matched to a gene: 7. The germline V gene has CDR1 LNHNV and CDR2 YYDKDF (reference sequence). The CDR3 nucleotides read TGTGCCACCAGCAGAAGCGGGGGGCCCGGGTATACGCAGTATTTT. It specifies CATSRSGGPGYTQYF.

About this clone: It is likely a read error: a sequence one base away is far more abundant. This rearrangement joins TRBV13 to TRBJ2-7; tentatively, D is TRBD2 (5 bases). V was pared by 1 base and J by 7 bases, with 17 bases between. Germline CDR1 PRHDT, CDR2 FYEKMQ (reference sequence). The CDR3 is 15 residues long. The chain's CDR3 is CASSLEEGGSGEQYF. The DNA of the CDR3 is TGTGCCAGCAGCTTAGAAGAGGGCGGGTCGGGGGAGCAGTACTTC.

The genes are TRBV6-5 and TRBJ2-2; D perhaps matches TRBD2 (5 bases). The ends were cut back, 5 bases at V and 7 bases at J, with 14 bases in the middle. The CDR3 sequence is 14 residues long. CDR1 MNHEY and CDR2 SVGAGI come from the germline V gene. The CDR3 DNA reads TGTGCCAGCAGTGGATTGGGAGTTGTCGGGGAGCTGTTTTTT. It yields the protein CASSGLGVVGELFF.

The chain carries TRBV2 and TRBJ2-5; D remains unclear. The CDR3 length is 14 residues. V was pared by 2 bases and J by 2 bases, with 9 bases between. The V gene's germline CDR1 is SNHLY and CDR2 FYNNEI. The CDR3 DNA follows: TGTGCCAGCAGTGAAAGAGTCTTGCAAGAGACCCAGTACTTC. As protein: CASSERVLQETQYF.

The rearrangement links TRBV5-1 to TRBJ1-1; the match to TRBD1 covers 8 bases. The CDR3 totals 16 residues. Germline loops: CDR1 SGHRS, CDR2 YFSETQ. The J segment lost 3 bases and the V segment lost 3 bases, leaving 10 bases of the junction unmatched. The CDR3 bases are TGCGCCAGCAGCTCGCAGGGGGCCAATTGGGACACTGAAGCTTTCTTT. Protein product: CASSSQGANWDTEAFF.

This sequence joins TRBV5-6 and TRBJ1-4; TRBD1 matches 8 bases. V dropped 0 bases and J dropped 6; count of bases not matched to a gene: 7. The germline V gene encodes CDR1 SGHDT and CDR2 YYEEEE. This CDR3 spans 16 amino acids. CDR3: CASSLAATGGDEKLFF. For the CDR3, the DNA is TGTGCCAGCAGCTTGGCGGCCACAGGGGGGGATGAAAAACTGTTTTTT. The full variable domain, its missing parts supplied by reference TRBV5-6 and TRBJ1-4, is DAGVTQSPTHLIKTRGQQVTLRCSPKSGHDTVSWYQQALGQGPQFIFQYYEEEERQRGNFPDRFSGHQFPNYSSELNVNALLLGDSALYLCASSLAATGGDEKLFFGSGTQLSVL.

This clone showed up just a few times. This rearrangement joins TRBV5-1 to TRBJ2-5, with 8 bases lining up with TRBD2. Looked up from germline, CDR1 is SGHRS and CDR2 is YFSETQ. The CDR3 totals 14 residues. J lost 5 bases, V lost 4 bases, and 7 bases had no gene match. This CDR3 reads CASSPGGGTETQYF. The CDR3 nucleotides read TGCGCCAGCAGCCCCGGGGGGGGGACGGAGACCCAGTACTTC.

The CDR3 spells CAWSVLFRGGGYTF. The CDR3 nucleotides read TGTGCCTGGAGTGTACTATTCAGGGGTGGCGGCTACACCTTC. V usage is TRBV30 and J usage is TRBJ1-2; D may be TRBD1 (6 bases). CDR1 is GTSNPN and CDR2 is SVGIG in the germline V gene (reference sequence). The CDR3 is made up of 14 amino acids. V lost 0 bases and J 8 bases, leaving 16 bases between the germline ends. The whole variable domain, remainder taken from reference TRBV30 and TRBJ1-2, is SQTIHQWPATLVQPVGSPLSLECTVEGTSNPNLYWYRQAAGRGLQLLFYSVGIGQISSEVPQNLSASRPQDRQFILSSKKLLLSDSGFYLCAWSVLFRGGGYTFGSGTRLTVV.

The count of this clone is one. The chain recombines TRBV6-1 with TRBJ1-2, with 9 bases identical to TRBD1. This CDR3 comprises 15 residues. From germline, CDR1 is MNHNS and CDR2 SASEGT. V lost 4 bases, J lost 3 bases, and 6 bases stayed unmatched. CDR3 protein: CASSAGTGRYYGYTF. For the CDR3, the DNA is TGTGCCAGCAGTGCAGGGACAGGGCGCTACTATGGCTACACCTTC.

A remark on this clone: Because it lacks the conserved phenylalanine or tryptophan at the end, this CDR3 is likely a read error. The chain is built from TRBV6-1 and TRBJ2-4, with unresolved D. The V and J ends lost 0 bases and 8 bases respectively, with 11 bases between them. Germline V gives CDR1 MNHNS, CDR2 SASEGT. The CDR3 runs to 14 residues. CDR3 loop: CASSEAWRPHIQYY. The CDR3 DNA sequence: TGTGCCAGCAGTGAAGCGTGGCGCCCCCACATTCAGTACTAC.

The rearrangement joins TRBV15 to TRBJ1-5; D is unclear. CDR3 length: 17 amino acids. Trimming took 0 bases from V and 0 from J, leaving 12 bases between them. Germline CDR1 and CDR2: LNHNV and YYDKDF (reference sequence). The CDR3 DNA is TGTGCCACCAGCAGAGACAAGTTGCCCTATAGCAATCAGCCCCAGCATTTT. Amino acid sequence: CATSRDKLPYSNQPQHF.

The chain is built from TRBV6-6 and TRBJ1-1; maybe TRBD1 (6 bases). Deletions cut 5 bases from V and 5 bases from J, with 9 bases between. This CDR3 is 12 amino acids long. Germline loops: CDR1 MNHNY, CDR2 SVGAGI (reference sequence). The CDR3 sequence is CASSAQGTEAFF. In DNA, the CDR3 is TGTGCCAGCAGTGCCCAGGGGACTGAAGCTTTCTTT.

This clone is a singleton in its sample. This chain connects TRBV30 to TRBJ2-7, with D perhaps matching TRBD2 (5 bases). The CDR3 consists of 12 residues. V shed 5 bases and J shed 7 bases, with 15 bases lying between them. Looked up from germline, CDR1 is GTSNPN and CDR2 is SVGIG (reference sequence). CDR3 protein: CAWGPGLTEQYF. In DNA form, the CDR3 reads TGTGCCTGGGGTCCTGGACTCACGGAGCAGTACTTC.